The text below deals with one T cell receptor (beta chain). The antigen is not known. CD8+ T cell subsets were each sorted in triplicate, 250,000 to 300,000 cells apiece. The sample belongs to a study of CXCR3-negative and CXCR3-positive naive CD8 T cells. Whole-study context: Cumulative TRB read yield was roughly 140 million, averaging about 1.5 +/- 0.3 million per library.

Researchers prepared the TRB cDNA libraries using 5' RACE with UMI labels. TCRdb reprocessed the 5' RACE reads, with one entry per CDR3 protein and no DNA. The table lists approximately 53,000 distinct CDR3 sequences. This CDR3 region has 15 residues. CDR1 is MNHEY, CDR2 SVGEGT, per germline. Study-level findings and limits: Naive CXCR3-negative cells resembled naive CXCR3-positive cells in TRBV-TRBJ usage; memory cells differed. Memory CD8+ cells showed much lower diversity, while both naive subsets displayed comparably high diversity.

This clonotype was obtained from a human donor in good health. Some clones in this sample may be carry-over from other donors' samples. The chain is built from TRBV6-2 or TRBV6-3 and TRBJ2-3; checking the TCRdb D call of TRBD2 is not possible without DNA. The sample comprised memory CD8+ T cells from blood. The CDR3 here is CATCRGADSTDTQYF.